The 30 T cell receptor beta chains given below trace back to one sample, sequenced in a study of T cells in Graves' hyperthyroidism and ophthalmopathy. TCR beta CDR3 region amplification was performed from RNA transcripts. HTBI primers were the set used in a first-round RT-PCR of the TCR CDR3. One entry per CDR3 protein, called by TCRdb with MiXCR from the multiplex PCR reads. The table has about 710,000 distinct CDR3 sequences, roughly 15% seen once; the top ten hold 8.4%. The sample consisted of blood. The source of these receptors is a man younger than 30 with Graves' hyperthyroidism.

This clonotype was seen a few times. This chain joins TRBV7-2 and TRBJ2-3; 8 bases are shared with TRBD2. The germline V gene encodes CDR1 SGHTA and CDR2 FQGNSA. CDR3 length equals 17 residues. V gave up 0 bases and J gave up 3 bases; unmatched junction bases: 8. The CDR3 nucleotides are TGTGCCAGCAGCTTAGCGGAGCGAAGCGGGAGAACAGATACGCAGTATTTT. It specifies CASSLAERSGRTDTQYF.

This clonotype was detected ten times or more. This chain's CDR3 is CSARTSGPSYNEQFF. Written as DNA, the CDR3 is TGCAGTGCTAGGACTAGCGGTCCCTCCTACAATGAGCAGTTCTTC. The J gene is TRBJ2-1, the V gene TRBV20-1; 9 positions match TRBD2. The germline gives CDR1 DFQATT, CDR2 SNEGSKA (reference sequence). The CDR3 contains 15 residues. Trimming removed 3 bases from V and 0 bases from J; junction bases left unmatched: 3.

The chain employs TRBV30 and TRBJ2-1; D may be TRBD2 (5 bases). This CDR3 region has 14 residues. Germline V lookup: CDR1 GTSNPN, CDR2 SVGIG (reference sequence). V lost 0 bases, J lost 7 bases, and 13 bases lay in between. CDR3 residues: CAWSVDPGLNEQFF. The CDR3 nucleotides read TGTGCCTGGAGTGTAGACCCGGGATTAAATGAGCAGTTCTTC.

The chain joins TRBV7-2 to TRBJ2-3, with D possibly being TRBD1 (5 bases). Between the trimmed V and J ends, which lost 5 bases and 0 bases, there was a span of 12 bases. Germline lookup yields CDR1 SGHTA and CDR2 FQGNSA. The CDR3 is made up of 15 amino acids. The CDR3 is CASSPQTVSTDTQYF. CDR3 DNA: TGTGCCAGCAGCCCACAGACAGTAAGCACAGATACGCAGTATTTT.

There are many counts of this clonotype. V is TRBV12-3 or TRBV12-4 and J is TRBJ2-1; 7 nucleotides agree with TRBD1. With V trimmed by 6 bases and J by 8 bases, 16 bases remained unmatched. The CDR3 is 16 residues long. The CDR3 here is CASSPNRDRVSDEQFF. The CDR3, as DNA: TGTGCCAGCAGCCCAAACCGGGACAGAGTATCCGATGAGCAGTTCTTC.

This chain links TRBV19 with TRBJ1-3; D is ambiguous. CDR1 and CDR2 from the germline V gene are LNHDA and SQIVND (reference sequence). Trimming pared 3 bases from V and 0 bases from J, leaving 3 bases between. The CDR3 loop spans 13 amino acids. The CDR3 here is CASSIRSGNTIYF. The DNA of the CDR3 is TGTGCCAGTAGTATTCGCTCTGGAAACACCATATATTTT.

This clonotype was recorded many times. The V call is TRBV7-6, the J call TRBJ2-5; TRBD1 is a possible D gene (6 bases). CDR3 length equals 13 residues. Looked up from germline, CDR1 is SGHVS and CDR2 is FNYEAQ. Trimming pared 5 bases from V and 2 bases from J, leaving 9 bases between. CDR3 protein: CASSHRVQETQYF. In DNA, the CDR3 is TGTGCCAGCAGCCACAGGGTACAAGAGACCCAGTACTTC. Variable domain in full (rest from reference TRBV7-6 and TRBJ2-5): GAGVSQSPRYKVTKRGQDVALRCDPISGHVSLYWYRQALGQGPEFLTYFNYEAQQDKSGLPNDRFSAERPEGSISTLTIQRTEQRDSAMYRCASSHRVQETQYFGPGTRLLVL.

This clonotype was seen repeatedly, ten times or more. The chain employs TRBV12-3 or TRBV12-4 and TRBJ1-3; no clear D gene. The CDR3 length is 12 residues. Trimming took 4 bases from V and 7 from J, leaving 8 bases between them. The chain's CDR3 is CASSSPGNTIYF. The CDR3 DNA is TGTGCCAGCAGTTCCCCCGGGAACACCATATATTTT.

This clonotype was detected ten times or more. This sequence joins TRBV10-2 and TRBJ1-2; no clear D gene. The germline gives CDR1 WSHSY, CDR2 SAAADI. The CDR3 is 13 residues long. The V end was cut by 6 bases, the J end by 8 bases, with 16 bases between. The chain's CDR3 is CASSGGPERGYTF. The CDR3 DNA reads as TGCGCCAGCAGCGGCGGTCCCGAGCGGGGCTACACCTTC.

V gene TRBV28 combines with J gene TRBJ2-5; perhaps TRBD1 as D (5 bases). The CDR3 length is 14 residues. Trimming left V 7 bases short and J 2 bases short, with 14 bases between. From germline, CDR1 is MDHEN and CDR2 SYDVKM. CDR3 amino acids: CASKGRWVQETQYF. The CDR3 DNA follows: TGTGCCAGCAAGGGGCGGTGGGTACAAGAGACCCAGTACTTC.

Ten or more counts support this clonotype. V and J are TRBV28 and TRBJ2-7; 8 bases line up with TRBD1. The CDR3 is 15 residues long. CDR1 and CDR2 (germline): MDHEN, SYDVKM. The trim removed 1 base at V and 1 base at J, leaving 3 bases unmatched. The CDR3 sequence is CASSLSGQGSYEQYF. The CDR3 DNA reads as TGTGCCAGCAGTTTATCAGGACAGGGTTCCTACGAGCAGTACTTC.

V usage is TRBV19 and J usage is TRBJ2-2; D remains ambiguous. TRBJ1-1 matches the DNA end more closely, so the J call is doubtful. The CDR3 runs 11 residues. Germline values: CDR1 LNHDA, CDR2 SQIVND (reference sequence). The CDR3 here is CASSIRGGAFF. CDR3 DNA sequence: TGTGCCAGTAGTATACGGGGAGGAGCTTTCTTT.

The chain recombines TRBV7-9 with TRBJ2-3, with 11 nucleotides matching TRBD2. CDR3 length: 16 residues. With 4 bases clipped from V and 0 bases from J, the junction kept 3 bases outside the gene matches. From germline, CDR1 is SEHNR and CDR2 FQNEAQ (reference sequence). CDR3 DNA sequence: TGTGCCAGCAGCTCGGGACTAGCGGCTAGCACAGATACGCAGTATTTT. It codes for CASSSGLAASTDTQYF.

This clonotype showed up many times. J is TRBJ2-7 and V is TRBV11-3; D is unresolved. The length of the CDR3 is 15 residues. Looked up from germline, CDR1 is SGHNT and CDR2 is YENEEA. V was pared by 5 bases and J by 1 base, with 15 bases between. The chain's CDR3 is CASSLGGSASYEQYF. In DNA form, the CDR3 reads TGTGCCAGCAGCCTCGGTGGGTCGGCGTCCTACGAGCAGTACTTC.

The table lists this clonotype with many counts. The rearrangement links TRBV28 to TRBJ2-1; the D gene is possibly TRBD2 (6 bases). Germline V gene lookup returns CDR1 MDHEN and CDR2 SYDVKM. Trimming took 9 bases from V and 1 from J, leaving 10 bases between them. The CDR3 runs to 13 residues. The CDR3 coding sequence is TGTGCCAGTGATAGCGGTTCCTACAATGAGCAGTTCTTC. Its protein product is CASDSGSYNEQFF.

This clonotype was recorded at least ten times. J is TRBJ1-1 and V is TRBV18; weak D call: TRBD1 (6 bases). From germline, CDR1 is KGHSH and CDR2 LQKENI. V gave up 1 base and J gave up 6 bases, with 18 bases separating them. The length of the CDR3 is 16 residues. The CDR3 sequence is CASSPREVAGAAEAFF. In DNA, the CDR3 is TGTGCCAGCTCACCACGGGAGGTGGCAGGGGCCGCTGAAGCTTTCTTT. Together with reference TRBV18 and TRBJ1-1, the CDR3 gives the full variable domain: NAGVMQNPRHLVRRRGQEARLRCSPMKGHSHVYWYRQLPEEGLKFMVYLQKENIIDESGMPKERFSAEFPKEGPSILRIQQVVRGDSAAYFCASSPREVAGAAEAFFGQGTRLTVV.

The chain recombines TRBV20-1 with TRBJ2-1; 7 nucleotides line up with TRBD1. V trimming: 5 bases; J trimming: 6 bases; junction bases outside the gene matches: 7. Germline V gives CDR1 DFQATT, CDR2 SNEGSKA (reference sequence). The CDR3 consists of 13 residues. The CDR3 is CSASEGGTNEQFF. CDR3 coding DNA: TGCAGTGCTTCGGAAGGGGGCACCAATGAGCAGTTCTTC.

This clonotype was counted at least ten times. This sequence joins TRBV28 and TRBJ1-5, with a weak D call TRBD1 (5 bases). Germline V gene lookup returns CDR1 MDHEN and CDR2 SYDVKM. The CDR3 is 13 amino acids. V was clipped by 3 bases and J by 6 bases, with 9 bases between them. The CDR3 nucleotides read TGTGCCAGCAGTTTTCAGGGCCTTCAGCCCCAGCATTTT. Amino acids: CASSFQGLQPQHF.

This clonotype has a count of ten or more. The CDR3 sequence is CASSISTSGRETQYF. The CDR3 DNA reads as TGTGCCAGCAGCATATCGACTAGCGGGAGAGAGACCCAGTACTTC. V usage is TRBV11-1 and J usage is TRBJ2-5; 12 bases are shared with TRBD2. Germline V lookup: CDR1 SGHAT, CDR2 FQDESV (reference sequence). The CDR3 extends over 15 amino acids. Trimming took 5 bases from V and 4 from J; bases not matched to a gene: 5.

This clonotype has at least ten counts. The V and J genes are TRBV6-1 and TRBJ2-7; D is uncertain. Looked up from germline, CDR1 is MNHNS and CDR2 is SASEGT. Trimming stripped 9 bases from V and 5 bases from J, with 17 bases between. The CDR3 extends over 13 amino acids. The CDR3 loop is CASSFGGVDEQYF. Here the CDR3 DNA reads TGTGCCAGTTCCTTTGGTGGTGTGGACGAGCAGTACTTC.

V gene TRBV15 combines with J gene TRBJ2-3, with D hard to call. Trimming took 1 base from V and 5 from J, leaving 4 bases between them. This CDR3 contains 12 residues. Germline CDR1 reads LNHNV; CDR2 reads YYDKDF (reference sequence). The CDR3 loop reads CATSRALDTQYF. CDR3 nucleotide sequence: TGTGCCACCAGCAGAGCCTTAGATACGCAGTATTTT.

J is TRBJ2-5 and V is TRBV25-1; 12 bases agree with TRBD2. The germline CDR1 and CDR2 sequences are MGHDK and SYGVNS. The CDR3 is made up of 15 amino acids. Losses at the gene ends were 8 bases for V and 0 bases for J; bases not matched to a gene: 4. For the CDR3, the DNA is TGTGCCAGCCAGAGGACTAGCGGGAACCAAGAGACCCAGTACTTC. This codes for CASQRTSGNQETQYF.

The J gene is TRBJ2-2, the V gene TRBV30, with D tentatively TRBD1 or TRBD2 (7 bases each). The V gene lost 5 bases and the J gene lost 6 bases, with 28 bases spanning the gap. Germline CDR1 is GTSNPN and CDR2 is SVGIG (reference sequence). This CDR3 comprises 18 residues. The CDR3 reads CAWGGAGTDDRWAGELFF. The CDR3 DNA reads TGTGCCTGGGGTGGAGCGGGGACAGACGATAGGTGGGCCGGGGAGCTGTTTTTT.

The chain uses TRBV6-2 or TRBV6-3 and TRBJ2-7; D is undetermined. The CDR3 has 15 amino acids. V gave up 7 bases and J gave up 2 bases, with 18 bases separating them. CDR1 is MNHEY, CDR2 SVGEGT, per germline. The DNA of the CDR3 is TGTGCCAGCACCGATCCGGGCCTCCGGCCCTACGAGCAGTACTTC. This translates into CASTDPGLRPYEQYF.

This clonotype was observed a handful of times. A single base separates this from a much larger clone, so it may be a read error. This chain links TRBV28 with TRBJ2-2; maybe TRBD2 (6 bases). The V gene lost 3 bases and the J gene lost 3 bases, with 8 bases spanning the gap. The CDR3 has 14 amino acids. CDR1 is MDHEN and CDR2 is SYDVKM in the germline V gene. The CDR3: CASSFPGDTGELFF. The CDR3 DNA is TGTGCCAGCAGTTTCCCGGGGGACACCGGGGAGCTGTTTTTT.

This clonotype was observed at least ten times. The chain recombines TRBV12-3 or TRBV12-4 with TRBJ1-5; D possibly corresponds to TRBD1 (5 bases). Trimming took 6 bases from V and 7 from J, leaving 16 bases between them. This CDR3 has 14 residues. CDR3 coding DNA: TGTGCCAGCAGCCTCGGGGGGGTAGGGCAGCCCCAGCATTTT. Amino acid sequence: CASSLGGVGQPQHF.

The chain recombines TRBV7-9 with TRBJ1-5; a weak D match, TRBD1 (5 bases). CDR3 length equals 15 residues. CDR1 and CDR2 from the germline V gene are SEHNR and FQNEAQ (reference sequence). V was pared by 5 bases and J by 0 bases, with 11 bases between. The CDR3 here is CASSAGLYSNQPQHF. CDR3 bases: TGTGCCAGCAGCGCGGGACTGTATAGCAATCAGCCCCAGCATTTT.

To note about this clonotype: The junction differs from germline at one of its ends, possibly a read error. V and J are TRBV24-1 and TRBJ2-3; no reliable D call. CDR3 length: 15 amino acids. CDR1 is KGHDR, CDR2 SFDVKD, per germline. CDR3 region: CTTSDPKAGTDTQYF. CDR3 bases: TGTACCACCAGTGATCCCAAGGCAGGCACAGATACGCAGTATTTT.

The chain carries TRBV20-1 and TRBJ2-1; 10 positions agree with TRBD2. The junction had 7 bases not matched to a gene; V was cut back by 3 bases and J by 5 bases. Germline CDR1 and CDR2: DFQATT and SNEGSKA (reference sequence). The CDR3 consists of 15 residues. The CDR3 DNA reads TGCAGTGCTAGGGGCCCTAGCGGGAGTAACAATGAGCAGTTCTTC. Translated, it gives CSARGPSGSNNEQFF.

As regards this clonotype: A read error is possible here, since a much larger clone lies one base away. The rearrangement uses TRBV28 and TRBJ2-7, with a tentative D call TRBD2 (6 bases). This CDR3 is built from 14 residues. V lost 6 bases, J lost 5 bases, and 17 bases lay in between. Germline V gene sequence: CDR1 MDHEN, CDR2 SYDVKM. The CDR3 nucleotides read TGTGCCAGCAGGCCCCGGGGACTGGCCAACGAGCAGTACTTC. It is translated as CASRPRGLANEQYF.